Listed here are 4 T cell receptor beta chains from one sample, sequenced in a study of T cell responses to AZD1222 COVID-19 vaccine. Sequencing was performed with immunoSEQ multiplex PCR; in TCRdb, only in-frame clones are kept and a portion is missing. The table has about 170,000 clones, over 80% seen once. The sequences come from peripheral blood, collected 28 days after the second dose of the MenACWY control vaccine. Every receptor here comes from an adult who received the MenACWY meningococcal vaccine as a control.

The genes are TRBV7-2 and TRBJ2-3; D may be TRBD1 (6 bases). Trimming took off 6 bases at V and 2 bases at J, with 12 bases between the two ends. CDR1 SGHTA and CDR2 FQGNSA come from the germline V gene. This CDR3 contains 14 residues. CDR3 sequence (DNA): TGTGCCAGCAGTTGGGGGCTTCCCACAGATACGCAGTATTTT. Translating gives CASSWGLPTDTQYF.

This chain uses TRBV20-1 with TRBJ2-1; D gene ambiguous. The germline V gene has CDR1 DFQATT and CDR2 SNEGSKA (reference sequence). The CDR3 is made up of 11 amino acids. V lost 8 bases and J 0 bases, leaving 5 bases between the germline ends. The CDR3 DNA sequence: TGCAGTCCACCCTCCTACAATGAGCAGTTCTTC. It encodes CSPPSYNEQFF.

The J gene is TRBJ2-3, the V gene TRBV7-9; D is ambiguous. Germline lookup yields CDR1 SEHNR and CDR2 FQNEAQ (reference sequence). This CDR3 spans 12 amino acids. Trimming left V 3 bases short and J 4 bases short, with 5 bases between. This chain's CDR3 is CASSFVADTQYF. The DNA for the CDR3 is TGTGCCAGCAGCTTCGTCGCAGATACGCAGTATTTT.

This clone was counted a few times. The chain employs TRBV24-1 and TRBJ1-1; no definite D call. Germline CDR1 and CDR2: KGHDR and SFDVKD. This CDR3 is built from 13 residues. Trimming took off 4 bases at V and 6 bases at J, with 11 bases between the two ends. The CDR3 here is CATSEANGPEAFF. The CDR3 nucleotides read TGTGCCACCAGTGAGGCGAACGGGCCTGAAGCTTTCTTT.